Sequencing of this T cell receptor beta chain was carried out in a study of blood T cell repertoires in COVID-19. Profiled with immunoSEQ multiplex PCR; TCRdb holds only in-frame clones, not every one. The table records 200,000 to 250,000 clones, 80% to 90% of them present only once. Trimming cost V 2 bases and J 6 bases; bases outside gene matches: 6. Germline CDR1 and CDR2: ENHRY and SYGVKD. This CDR3 has 14 residues. The chain combines TRBV10-3 with TRBJ2-7; the match to TRBD1 covers 8 bases. This receptor was identified in a man younger than 45 in a cohort exposed to, infected with or recovered from COVID-19 (not recorded which). What was sequenced was PBMCs or T cells enriched from blood (not recorded which). The CDR3 DNA is TGTGCCATCAGTGAGCCGCAGGGGGCTGGCGAGCAGTACTTC. This sequence encodes CAISEPQGAGEQYF.